These 26 T cell receptor beta chains were all obtained from the same sample, sequenced in a study of OX40 agonist ivuxolimab in advanced cancers. Libraries were prepared by immunoSEQ multiplex PCR; TCRdb keeps only in-frame clonotypes and omits some of them. Counted here are around 58,000 clones, roughly 86% occurring once; the ten biggest clones make up over 5%. Sample: CD4+ or CD8+ T cells sorted from blood, taken in a trial of the OX40 agonist ivuxolimab. The receptors come from an adult with an advanced solid tumor such as melanoma, head and neck, liver or kidney cancer.

V is TRBV27 and J is TRBJ1-1, with D tentatively TRBD1 (6 bases). Germline V lookup: CDR1 MNHEY, CDR2 SMNVEV (reference sequence). This CDR3 has 14 residues. The ends were cut back, 3 bases at V and 7 bases at J, with 15 bases in the middle. CDR3: CASSLAGAEFEAFF. In nucleotides, the CDR3 is TGTGCCAGCAGTTTGGCAGGGGCAGAGTTTGAAGCTTTCTTT.

The CDR3 reads CASSRHNYGYTF. DNA of the CDR3: TGTGCCAGCAGTCGACACAACTATGGCTACACCTTC. V usage is TRBV7-9 and J usage is TRBJ1-2, with D uncertain. Germline V gene lookup returns CDR1 SEHNR and CDR2 FQNEAQ (reference sequence). Trimming took 6 bases from V and 2 from J, leaving 7 bases between them. The length of the CDR3 is 12 residues.

The chain is built from TRBV4-3 and TRBJ2-2; D may be TRBD1 or TRBD2 (5 bases each). The V end was cut by 0 bases, the J end by 6 bases, with 8 bases between. CDR1 is LGHNA, CDR2 YSLEER, per germline. The CDR3 length is 14 residues. The CDR3 sequence: CASSQDGGPGELFF. The CDR3 coding sequence is TGCGCCAGCAGCCAAGATGGGGGTCCCGGGGAGCTGTTTTTT.

The gene calls are TRBV5-6 and TRBJ1-3, with D perhaps matching TRBD1 (5 bases). There are 16 residues in the CDR3. The germline V gene has CDR1 SGHDT and CDR2 YYEEEE. With 1 base removed from V and 3 bases from J, the gap between germline ends came to 14 bases. DNA of the CDR3: TGTGCCAGCAGCTTGTTAGGGGTTAAACGTGGAAACACCATATATTTT. Residues: CASSLLGVKRGNTIYF. The whole variable domain, remainder taken from reference TRBV5-6 and TRBJ1-3, is DAGVTQSPTHLIKTRGQQVTLRCSPKSGHDTVSWYQQALGQGPQFIFQYYEEEERQRGNFPDRFSGHQFPNYSSELNVNALLLGDSALYLCASSLLGVKRGNTIYFGEGSWLTVV.

The chain combines TRBV14 with TRBJ1-3; D remains unclear. Per the germline V gene, CDR1 is SGHDN and CDR2 is FVKESK. The germline V and J ends were trimmed by 0 bases and 5 bases, with 11 bases remaining between them. This CDR3 has 15 amino acids. The CDR3 nucleotides are TGTGCCAGCAGCCAAGATGTGATAATTCGAAACACCATATATTTT. Its translation: CASSQDVIIRNTIYF.

The rearrangement links TRBV5-1 to TRBJ2-7; 8 bases match TRBD1. Germline trimming cut 2 bases from V and 3 bases from J; bases unmatched to any gene: 7. This CDR3 has 15 residues. CDR1 SGHRS and CDR2 YFSETQ come from the germline V gene. This CDR3 reads CASSLGQGEGYEQYF. The DNA for the CDR3 is TGCGCCAGCAGCTTAGGACAGGGAGAAGGCTACGAGCAGTACTTC. The complete variable domain, with remaining parts taken from reference TRBV5-1 and TRBJ2-7, reads KAGVTQTPRYLIKTRGQQVTLSCSPISGHRSVSWYQQTPGQGLQFLFEYFSETQRNKGNFPGRFSGRQFSNSRSEMNVSTLELGDSALYLCASSLGQGEGYEQYFGPGTRLTVT.

J is TRBJ2-7 and V is TRBV6-6; D could derive from TRBD1 or TRBD2 (5 bases each). CDR1 MNHNY and CDR2 SVGAGI come from the germline V gene (reference sequence). Trimming pared 3 bases from V and 2 bases from J, leaving 17 bases between. The CDR3 has 16 residues. CDR3 bases: TGTGCCAGCAGTTATGGGACCTTCGAAATGCCCTACGAGCAGTACTTC. Its protein product is CASSYGTFEMPYEQYF.

The rearrangement uses TRBV7-6 and TRBJ2-5; 7 bases are shared with TRBD2. This CDR3 spans 15 amino acids. Per the germline V gene, CDR1 is SGHVS and CDR2 is FNYEAQ. J was trimmed by 4 bases and V by 1 base; bases with no gene match: 6. DNA for the CDR3: TGTGCCAGCAGCTTAGGGTCCGGGGGGATAGAGACCCAGTACTTC. Residues: CASSLGSGGIETQYF.

The chain combines TRBV7-2 with TRBJ2-1, with D tentatively TRBD2 (6 bases). Germline lookup yields CDR1 SGHTA and CDR2 FQGNSA. The CDR3 is made up of 15 amino acids. V was pared by 1 base and J by 8 bases, with 15 bases between. DNA for the CDR3: TGTGCCAGCAGCTTAGGCAGCGGGTTTAACGATGAGCAGTTCTTC. Amino acids: CASSLGSGFNDEQFF.

J is TRBJ2-7 and V is TRBV27, with a tentative D call TRBD2 (5 bases). Per the germline V gene, CDR1 is MNHEY and CDR2 is SMNVEV (reference sequence). The CDR3 has 16 residues. The V end was cut by 6 bases, the J end by 1 base, with 19 bases between. The CDR3 spells CASSSADLGGSYEQYF. CDR3 DNA sequence: TGTGCCAGCAGCAGCGCCGACCTAGGAGGTTCCTACGAGCAGTACTTC.

V and J are TRBV14 and TRBJ2-1, with D possibly matching TRBD2 (6 bases). From germline, CDR1 is SGHDN and CDR2 FVKESK. V lost 0 bases, J lost 11 bases, and 17 bases lay in between. CDR3 length: 15 amino acids. The CDR3 sequence: CASSQELDYFSQQFF. The CDR3 nucleotides read TGTGCCAGCAGCCAAGAACTGGACTACTTTTCACAGCAGTTCTTC.

V is TRBV6-1 and J is TRBJ1-1, with a weak D call TRBD1 (6 bases). Germline CDR1 MNHNS, CDR2 SASEGT. There are 16 residues in the CDR3. Trimming removed 4 bases at V and 6 bases at J, with 21 bases between. The CDR3 bases are TGTGCCAGCAGTGCCCGGGACCGCGGAGGGACATCTGAAGCTTTCTTT. Translated, it gives CASSARDRGGTSEAFF.

Concerning this clone: The sample holds other DNA sequences that translate to the same CDR3. V is TRBV2 and J is TRBJ2-7; possibly TRBD2 for D (5 bases). This CDR3 is built from 13 residues. The V end was cut by 6 bases, the J end by 3 bases, with 12 bases between. Germline V lookup: CDR1 SNHLY, CDR2 FYNNEI. The CDR3 region is CASRTFSGYEQYF. The DNA for the CDR3 is TGTGCCAGCAGGACCTTCAGCGGCTACGAGCAGTACTTC.

With respect to this clone: Other DNA sequences in the same sample also yield this CDR3. The CDR3 region is CASTLMTGALNTIYF. The CDR3 coding sequence is TGTGCCAGCACCTTGATGACAGGGGCTTTAAACACCATATATTTT. The chain joins TRBV2 to TRBJ1-3, with TRBD1 identical over 8 bases. The germline CDR1 and CDR2 sequences are SNHLY and FYNNEI. The CDR3 totals 15 residues. Trimming at V came to 7 bases and at J to 6 bases, leaving 11 bases not matched to a gene.

This rearrangement joins TRBV27 to TRBJ2-1; 9 bases map to TRBD2. Germline V gene lookup returns CDR1 MNHEY and CDR2 SMNVEV (reference sequence). With V trimmed by 1 base and J by 4 bases, 5 bases remained unmatched. The CDR3 has 16 residues. For the CDR3, the DNA is TGTGCCAGCAGTTTATTAGCGGGAGAAGGGTACAATGAGCAGTTCTTC. As protein: CASSLLAGEGYNEQFF.

The chain combines TRBV7-3 with TRBJ2-2; D is perhaps TRBD1 (6 bases). Trimming took 5 bases from V and 7 from J, leaving 20 bases between them. This CDR3 contains 16 residues. Germline CDR1 and CDR2: SGHTA and FQGTGA. The chain's CDR3 is CASSAQGRAFGGELFF. The CDR3 region has the DNA TGTGCCAGCAGCGCACAGGGACGGGCCTTTGGCGGGGAGCTGTTTTTT.

V and J are TRBV18 and TRBJ2-3; unclear D gene. The CDR3 has 15 residues. The ends were cut back, 1 base at V and 1 base at J, with 9 bases in the middle. In germline, CDR1 is KGHSH, CDR2 LQKENI. The CDR3 sequence is CASSPRVSGTDTQYF. CDR3 coding DNA: TGTGCCAGCTCACCACGGGTCAGCGGCACAGATACGCAGTATTTT.

The chain links TRBV5-1 to TRBJ2-7, with 11 bases aligning to TRBD1. V shed 4 bases and J 5 bases; nucleotides not matched to a gene: 8. CDR3 length: 15 amino acids. The germline V gene encodes CDR1 SGHRS and CDR2 YFSETQ. As DNA, the CDR3 is TGCGCCAGCAGCCGAGGAGGACAGGGGGCAGACGAGCAGTACTTC. Translated, it gives CASSRGGQGADEQYF.

This sequence joins TRBV29-1 and TRBJ1-1; 7 nucleotides line up with TRBD1. This CDR3 region has 14 residues. The germline gives CDR1 SQVTM, CDR2 ANQGSEA. Trimming cost V 2 bases and J 1 base; bases outside gene matches: 4. The chain's CDR3 is CSVERAGGNTEAFF. In DNA form, the CDR3 reads TGCAGCGTTGAAAGAGCAGGGGGGAACACTGAAGCTTTCTTT.

This chain links TRBV7-8 with TRBJ2-7, with D possibly TRBD2 on 6 matching bases. Trimming stripped 5 bases from V and 3 bases from J, with 11 bases between. CDR1 is SGHVS, CDR2 FQNEAQ, per germline. This CDR3 region has 13 residues. Here the CDR3 reads CASSLLGGYEQYF. In DNA form, the CDR3 reads TGTGCCAGCAGCCTACTCGGGGGCTACGAGCAGTACTTC.

This clone was recorded once. The J gene is TRBJ1-1, the V gene TRBV27, with 11 nucleotides matching TRBD1. This CDR3 comprises 17 residues. With V trimmed by 2 bases and J by 1 base, 6 bases remained unmatched. Per germline, CDR1 MNHEY and CDR2 SMNVEV (reference sequence). The CDR3 region is CASSLGPGQGGNTEAFF. The CDR3 bases are TGTGCCAGCAGTTTAGGGCCGGGACAGGGGGGGAACACTGAAGCTTTCTTT.

This sequence joins TRBV5-1 and TRBJ2-5, with TRBD2 as a possible D gene (5 bases). The germline CDR1 and CDR2 sequences are SGHRS and YFSETQ. The CDR3 runs to 14 residues. Deletions cut 7 bases from V and 2 bases from J, with 15 bases between. The DNA for the CDR3 is TGCGCCAGCTCGGTTGGCGGGCATCAAGAGACCCAGTACTTC. Encoded protein: CASSVGGHQETQYF.

This sequence joins TRBV10-3 and TRBJ2-5; D tentatively fits TRBD1 or TRBD2 (5 bases each). Germline V gives CDR1 ENHRY, CDR2 SYGVKD. The length of the CDR3 is 17 residues. Trimming removed 3 bases at V and 1 base at J, with 18 bases between. The CDR3, as DNA: TGTGCCATCAGTGAAACAGAGGGGAGCCCCTCCCAAGAGACCCAGTACTTC. It is translated as CAISETEGSPSQETQYF.

The chain has TRBV28 and TRBJ1-5, with D possibly TRBD1 on 6 matching bases. CDR1 and CDR2 from the germline V gene are MDHEN and SYDVKM. Trimming took 5 bases from V and 1 from J, leaving 15 bases between them. The CDR3 covers 16 residues. The CDR3 here is CASSLYRAVSNQPQHF. CDR3 DNA: TGTGCCAGCAGTCTTTACAGGGCAGTGAGCAATCAGCCCCAGCATTTT.

V is TRBV29-1 and J is TRBJ2-7; D possibly uses TRBD1 or TRBD2 (7 bases each). Looked up from germline, CDR1 is SQVTM and CDR2 is ANQGSEA. Trimming pared 5 bases from V and 2 bases from J, leaving 22 bases between. This CDR3 has 16 amino acids. CDR3 sequence: CSVHRPTGRATYEQYF. CDR3 sequence (DNA): TGCAGCGTTCACAGGCCGACAGGGAGGGCGACCTACGAGCAGTACTTC.

A note on this clone: An end of the junction does not agree with germline; a read error may underlie this. CDR3 sequence reads: CSVQEASHAEAFF. DNA of the CDR3: TGCAGCGTTCAAGAGGCGAGTCACGCTGAAGCTTTCTTT. V usage is TRBV29-1 and J usage is TRBJ1-1; D unresolved. CDR1 SQVTM and CDR2 ANQGSEA come from the germline V gene. CDR3 length equals 13 residues.